The next 10 T cell receptor beta chains were all read from a single sample in a study of T cell therapy after organ transplantation. Sequencing was performed with immunoSEQ multiplex PCR; in TCRdb, only in-frame clones are kept and a portion is missing. Among 2,000 to 2,500 clones, 74% were seen once, and the ten largest hold about 28%. The time point is: 20-29 weeks after completion of therapy. Their target antigens are unknown. Sequencing used CD8+ T cells from blood, obtained after autologous CMV-specific T cell therapy. These receptors originate from a human patient who had received a solid organ transplant and had CMV disease. A share of the T cells may be of graft donor origin.

The chain joins TRBV6-5 to TRBJ1-2; TRBD1 is a possible D gene (6 bases). V gave up 0 bases and J gave up 3 bases, with 11 bases separating them. Germline CDR1 is MNHEY and CDR2 is SVGAGI. This CDR3 is 15 amino acids long. The CDR3 DNA follows: TGTGCCAGCAGTTACTCGGCACAGGGTTACTATGGCTACACCTTC. Its translation: CASSYSAQGYYGYTF.

In DNA, the CDR3 is TGTGCCAGCAGCTTTGACGAGGTGGCGTCCTACGAGCAGTACTTC. Its translation is CASSFDEVASYEQYF. The chain has TRBV7-9 and TRBJ2-7, with D unresolved. V lost 3 bases and J lost 1, with 13 bases in between. The germline V gene has CDR1 SEHNR and CDR2 FQNEAQ (reference sequence). The CDR3 loop spans 15 amino acids. The full variable domain, its missing parts supplied by reference TRBV7-9 and TRBJ2-7, is DTGVSQNPRHKITKRGQNVTFRCDPISEHNRLYWYRQTLGQGPEFLTYFQNEAQLEKSRLLSDRFSAERPKGSFSTLEIQRTEQGDSAMYLCASSFDEVASYEQYFGPGTRLTVT.

This clone was counted once. The rearrangement joins TRBV7-9 to TRBJ2-7; 8 bases are a match to TRBD1. The CDR3 has 16 residues. Germline trimming cut 0 bases from V and 0 bases from J; bases unmatched to any gene: 4. Germline V gene lookup returns CDR1 SEHNR and CDR2 FQNEAQ (reference sequence). The CDR3 region is CASSLARGLSSYEQYF. The CDR3 coding sequence is TGTGCCAGCAGCTTAGCCAGGGGGCTGAGCTCCTACGAGCAGTACTTC.

The V gene is TRBV7-3, the J gene TRBJ1-6; TRBD1 matches at 7 bases. This CDR3 has 15 amino acids. Germline V gene sequence: CDR1 SGHTA, CDR2 FQGTGA. V lost 1 base and J lost 8; bases outside the gene matches: 5. The CDR3: CASSLIGRGDSPLHF. CDR3 nucleotides: TGTGCCAGCAGCTTAATTGGCAGGGGGGATTCACCCCTCCACTTT.

This chain joins TRBV21-1 and TRBJ2-1; TRBD2 is taken as the D call from the table, unchecked against the DNA. TRBV21-1 is tagged as a pseudogene. CDR3 length: 22 residues. CDR3 nucleotide sequence: TGTGCCAGCAGCAAAAGTAAGGGGAAGGTTACCGGGACTAGCGTATCAGGAAATGAGCAGTTCTTC. It is translated as CASSKSKGKVTGTSVSGNEQFF.

The chain joins TRBV28 to TRBJ2-7; 8 bases are shared with TRBD2. The CDR3 runs to 20 residues. After removal of 1 base from V and 0 bases from J, the junction contained 17 bases not matched to a gene. CDR1 is MDHEN and CDR2 is SYDVKM in the germline V gene. CDR3 amino acids: CASSLYPSLAELTISYEQYF. Here the CDR3 DNA reads TGTGCCAGCAGTTTATACCCCTCACTAGCGGAACTAACTATCTCCTACGAGCAGTACTTC.

The chain combines TRBV6-6 with TRBJ2-1, with D uncertain. V was cut by 4 bases and J by 4 bases, with 5 bases left in between. The CDR3 is 12 residues long. Germline CDR1 is MNHNY and CDR2 is SVGAGI (reference sequence). CDR3 loop: CASSFPYNEQFF. CDR3 sequence (DNA): TGTGCCAGCAGTTTCCCTTACAATGAGCAGTTCTTC.

The chain recombines TRBV5-4 with TRBJ1-1, with 7 positions matching TRBD1. J lost 7 bases, V lost 4 bases, and 16 bases had no gene match. From germline, CDR1 is SGHNT and CDR2 YYREEE (reference sequence). The CDR3 covers 16 residues. CDR3 sequence reads: CASSGPNTGESNEAFF. Written as DNA, the CDR3 is TGTGCCAGCAGCGGCCCCAATACAGGGGAAAGTAATGAAGCTTTCTTT.

The V and J genes are TRBV5-5 and TRBJ2-7; D perhaps matches TRBD1 (5 bases). Trimming took off 0 bases at V and 3 bases at J, with 16 bases between the two ends. The CDR3 extends over 16 amino acids. The V gene's germline CDR1 is SGHKS and CDR2 YYEKEE (reference sequence). The DNA for the CDR3 is TGTGCCAGCAGCTTGGAGGCGGCAGGGCTAGGCTACGAGCAGTACTTC. It translates to CASSLEAAGLGYEQYF.

The chain combines TRBV6-5 with TRBJ2-7, with D perhaps assigned TRBD1 or TRBD2 (5 bases each). The ends were cut back, 6 bases at V and 2 bases at J, with 14 bases in the middle. CDR1 is MNHEY, CDR2 SVGAGI, per germline. This CDR3 is 14 amino acids long. This chain's CDR3 is CASSFTGDPYEQYF. The CDR3 DNA is TGTGCCAGCAGCTTCACCGGGGACCCCTACGAGCAGTACTTC.